Listed here are 18 T cell receptor beta chains from one sample, sequenced in a study of T cell responses to AZD1222 COVID-19 vaccine. This table comes from immunoSEQ multiplex PCR, and its TCRdb copy is limited to in-frame clones, with some not included. The repertoire holds tens of thousands of clones, with approximately 80% as singletons. Sample: peripheral blood, taken on day 0 of AZD1222 vaccination. The receptors originated from an adult in good health.

The V gene is TRBV7-3, the J gene TRBJ1-2; 9 bases align to TRBD1. This CDR3 has 14 amino acids. Per germline, CDR1 SGHTA and CDR2 FQGTGA. The trim removed 5 bases at V and 2 bases at J, leaving 3 bases unmatched. The CDR3 nucleotides read TGTGCCAGCAGCATTGGACAGGGGAACTATGGCTACACCTTC. This codes for CASSIGQGNYGYTF.

This chain uses TRBV21-1 with TRBJ2-4. TRBV21-1 is described as a pseudogene. The CDR3 runs to 17 residues. The CDR3 bases are TGTGCCAGCAGCAAAGACAGGGTAGGGGGGTGCAAAAACATTCAGTACTTC. It encodes CASSKDRVGGCKNIQYF.

The chain carries TRBV9 and TRBJ1-4; tentative D call: TRBD1 (5 bases). Germline V gene sequence: CDR1 SGDLS, CDR2 YYNGEE. Between the trimmed V and J ends, which lost 4 bases and 2 bases, there was a span of 12 bases. CDR3 size: 15 residues. The CDR3 region is CASSPEWGTNEKLFF. The CDR3 nucleotides read TGTGCCAGCAGCCCCGAGTGGGGCACTAATGAAAAACTGTTTTTT.

This chain links TRBV27 with TRBJ2-1; TRBD1 aligns across 9 bases. V shed 2 bases, J shed 3 bases, and the junction held 5 bases outside the gene matches. CDR1 is MNHEY, CDR2 SMNVEV, per germline (reference sequence). This CDR3 has 16 amino acids. For the CDR3, the DNA is TGTGCCAGCAGTTTAACCGGGACAGGGCTCTACAATGAGCAGTTCTTC. Translation: CASSLTGTGLYNEQFF.

The J gene is TRBJ2-1, the V gene TRBV19, with D tentatively TRBD1 or TRBD2 (5 bases each). This CDR3 region has 13 residues. Deletions cut 5 bases from V and 7 bases from J, with 12 bases between. Germline V gives CDR1 LNHDA, CDR2 SQIVND (reference sequence). CDR3 sequence: CASSVQGANEQFF. The CDR3 bases are TGTGCCAGTAGTGTGCAGGGAGCAAATGAGCAGTTCTTC.

J is TRBJ1-1 and V is TRBV14; possible D gene TRBD1, 6 bases. CDR1 is SGHDN, CDR2 FVKESK, per germline. With 0 bases removed from V and 4 bases from J, the gap between germline ends came to 12 bases. This CDR3 has 15 residues. The CDR3, as DNA: TGTGCCAGCAGCCAAGAGTGGGGGCTGGTCACTGAAGCTTTCTTT. Translation: CASSQEWGLVTEAFF.

The chain has TRBV18 and TRBJ1-4; the match to TRBD1 covers 8 bases. Unmatched junction bases numbered 3, after V lost 3 bases and J lost 0 bases. The CDR3 is 16 amino acids. Germline V gives CDR1 KGHSH, CDR2 LQKENI. The CDR3 is CASSPTGVSTNEKLFF. The DNA of the CDR3 is TGTGCCAGCTCACCGACAGGGGTGTCAACTAATGAAAAACTGTTTTTT.

The chain carries TRBV19 and TRBJ1-2, with 8 bases aligning to TRBD1. The CDR3 sequence is 16 residues long. Per the germline V gene, CDR1 is LNHDA and CDR2 is SQIVND (reference sequence). The junction had 12 bases not matched to a gene; V was cut back by 6 bases and J by 3 bases. The CDR3 DNA follows: TGTGCCAGTAGAACAAAAGGACAGGGACTTTACTATGGCTACACCTTC. Amino acids: CASRTKGQGLYYGYTF. Filled out from reference TRBV19 and TRBJ1-2, the complete variable domain reads DGGITQSPKYLFRKEGQNVTLSCEQNLNHDAMYWYRQDPGQGLRLIYYSQIVNDFQKGDIAEGYSVSREKKESFPLTVTSAQKNPTAFYLCASRTKGQGLYYGYTFGSGTRLTVV.

V and J are TRBV19 and TRBJ2-7; 12 bases match TRBD1. Germline CDR1 LNHDA, CDR2 SQIVND (reference sequence). CDR3 length: 16 residues. Trimming removed 7 bases from V and 6 bases from J; junction bases left unmatched: 13. The CDR3 is CASTPGGGTGGFEQYF. The CDR3 DNA sequence: TGTGCCAGTACCCCAGGAGGGGGGACAGGGGGCTTCGAGCAGTACTTC.

The chain has TRBV5-4 and TRBJ2-7; TRBD2 is a possible D gene (6 bases). The germline V and J ends were trimmed by 4 bases and 2 bases, with 13 bases remaining between them. This CDR3 spans 14 amino acids. Germline values: CDR1 SGHNT, CDR2 YYREEE (reference sequence). CDR3 in amino acids: CASSPGLMPYEQYF. Here the CDR3 DNA reads TGTGCCAGCAGCCCGGGACTGATGCCCTACGAGCAGTACTTC.

The genes are TRBV5-4 and TRBJ2-2; D possibly corresponds to TRBD1 (6 bases). Between the trimmed V and J ends, which lost 3 bases and 5 bases, there was a span of 14 bases. Germline lookup yields CDR1 SGHNT and CDR2 YYREEE (reference sequence). This CDR3 region has 15 residues. CDR3 amino acids: CASSSTGKWTGELFF. CDR3 in DNA: TGTGCCAGCAGCTCTACAGGGAAGTGGACCGGGGAGCTGTTTTTT.

This chain uses TRBV4-1 with TRBJ1-3; 7 nucleotides line up with TRBD1. Per germline, CDR1 MGHRA and CDR2 YSYEKL. V lost 3 bases to trimming and J lost 2 bases; unmatched junction nucleotides: 10. This CDR3 spans 17 amino acids. The DNA for the CDR3 is TGCGCCAGCAGCCAGGCGCCCTCCGGGACAGCTGGAAACACCATATATTTT. Translation: CASSQAPSGTAGNTIYF.

This chain joins TRBV7-2 and TRBJ2-2; 9 positions match TRBD2. From germline, CDR1 is SGHTA and CDR2 FQGNSA. V was pared by 4 bases and J by 7 bases, with 7 bases of the junction left unmatched. The CDR3 is made up of 15 amino acids. The CDR3 region has the DNA TGTGCCAGCAGCTCAGTAGCGGGGGTGATCGGGGAGCTGTTTTTT. It translates to CASSSVAGVIGELFF.

The rearrangement joins TRBV4-3 to TRBJ1-2; D not certain. The V and J ends lost 4 bases and 0 bases respectively, with 12 bases between them. The CDR3 has 15 residues. CDR1 LGHNA and CDR2 YSLEER come from the germline V gene. CDR3 region: CASSPTVQANYGYTF. DNA for the CDR3: TGCGCCAGCAGCCCTACAGTCCAAGCTAACTATGGCTACACCTTC.

This clone was counted between two and nine times. CDR3 sequence (DNA): TGCAGCGTTGGAGGACAGGGTTCTAACTATGGCTACACCTTC. Residues: CSVGGQGSNYGYTF. The rearrangement joins TRBV29-1 to TRBJ1-2; TRBD1 aligns across 8 bases. The trim removed 4 bases at V and 0 bases at J, leaving 4 bases unmatched. CDR1 is SQVTM, CDR2 ANQGSEA, per germline. This CDR3 spans 14 amino acids. The full variable domain, completed using reference TRBV29-1 and TRBJ1-2, is SAVISQKPSRDICQRGTSLTIQCQVDSQVTMMFWYRQQPGQSLTLIATANQGSEATYESGFVIDKFPISRPNLTFSTLTVSNMSPEDSSIYLCSVGGQGSNYGYTFGSGTRLTVV.

V is TRBV3-1 (or the pseudogene TRBV3-2) and J is TRBJ1-5; TRBD1 is a possible D gene (5 bases). The CDR3 has 15 residues. Trimming took 2 bases from V and 6 from J, leaving 14 bases between them. Per the germline V gene, CDR1 is LGHDT and CDR2 is YNNKEL (reference sequence). CDR3: CASSQHPSGTQPQHF. DNA for the CDR3: TGTGCCAGCAGCCAACATCCTTCGGGGACTCAGCCCCAGCATTTT.

The chain couples TRBV10-1 to TRBJ2-2; D uncertain. The germline V gene has CDR1 WNHNN and CDR2 SYGVQD (reference sequence). With 2 bases removed from V and 6 bases from J, the gap between germline ends came to 7 bases. This CDR3 contains 13 residues. CDR3 in amino acids: CASSENHPGELFF. The CDR3, as DNA: TGCGCCAGCAGTGAGAACCACCCCGGGGAGCTGTTTTTT.

The V call is TRBV3-1 (or the pseudogene TRBV3-2), the J call TRBJ2-3, with D perhaps matching TRBD2 (7 bases). The CDR3 runs to 16 residues. Looked up from germline, CDR1 is LGHDT and CDR2 is YNNKEL (reference sequence). Trimming took off 3 bases at V and 3 bases at J, with 16 bases between the two ends. The CDR3 loop reads CASSHGRGGLTDTQYF. The CDR3 region has the DNA TGTGCCAGCAGCCATGGGAGGGGGGGATTGACAGATACGCAGTATTTT.